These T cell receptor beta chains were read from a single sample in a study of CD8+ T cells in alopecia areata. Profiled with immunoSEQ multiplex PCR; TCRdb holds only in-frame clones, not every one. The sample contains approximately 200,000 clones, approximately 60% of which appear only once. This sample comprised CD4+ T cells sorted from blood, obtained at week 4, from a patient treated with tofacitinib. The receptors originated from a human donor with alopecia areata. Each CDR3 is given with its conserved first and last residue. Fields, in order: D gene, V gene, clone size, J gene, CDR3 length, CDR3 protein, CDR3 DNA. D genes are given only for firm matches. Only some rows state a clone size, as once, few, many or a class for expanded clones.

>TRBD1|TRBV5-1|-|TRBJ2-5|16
CASSLEGQELQETQYF
TGCGCCAGCAGCTTGGAAGGACAGGAACTCCAAGAGACCCAGTACTTC
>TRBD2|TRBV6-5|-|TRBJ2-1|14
CASSGGGSYNEQFF
TGTGCCAGCAGTGGGGGGGGCTCCTACAATGAGCAGTTCTTC
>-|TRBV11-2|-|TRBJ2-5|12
CASSLVGETQYF
TGTGCCAGCAGCTTAGTTGGAGAGACCCAGTACTTC
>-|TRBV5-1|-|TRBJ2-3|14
CASRNPGGTDTQYF
TGCGCCAGCAGGAACCCGGGGGGCACAGATACGCAGTATTTT
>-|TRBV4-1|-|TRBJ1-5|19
CASSQVAHQLARGNQPQHF
TGCGCCAGCAGCCAAGTAGCCCACCAACTAGCACGAGGCAATCAGCCCCAGCATTTT
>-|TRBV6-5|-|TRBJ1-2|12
CASSPQGYGYTF
TGTGCCAGCAGTCCACAGGGCTATGGCTACACCTTC
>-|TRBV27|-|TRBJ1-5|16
CASSLNGGMHSQPQHF
TGTGCCAGCAGTTTGAATGGTGGGATGCATTCTCAGCCCCAGCATTTT
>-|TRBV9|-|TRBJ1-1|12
CASSVVTGEAFF
TGTGCCAGCAGCGTAGTAACGGGGGAAGCTTTCTTT
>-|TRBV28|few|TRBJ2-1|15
CASSLVGVKKPEQFF
TGTGCCAGCAGTTTAGTTGGGGTCAAGAAGCCTGAGCAGTTCTTC
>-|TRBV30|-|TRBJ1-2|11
CAWNELTGYTF
TGTGCCTGGAACGAGCTGACCGGCTACACCTTC
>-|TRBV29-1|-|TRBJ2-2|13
CSDPYPGTGELFF
TGCAGCGACCCTTACCCGGGCACCGGGGAGCTGTTTTTT
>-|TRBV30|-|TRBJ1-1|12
CAWRRSGTEAFF
TGTGCCTGGAGACGTTCCGGGACTGAAGCTTTCTTT
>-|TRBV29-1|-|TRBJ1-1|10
CSVARSEAFF
TGCAGCGTTGCTCGCTCTGAAGCTTTCTTT
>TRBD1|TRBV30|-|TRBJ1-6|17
CAWRAGRDSSYNSPLHF
TGTGCCTGGAGAGCTGGACGGGACAGCTCCTATAATTCACCCCTCCACTTT
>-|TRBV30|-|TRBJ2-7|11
CAWSGGYEQYF
TGTGCCTGGAGTGGGGGCTACGAGCAGTACTTC
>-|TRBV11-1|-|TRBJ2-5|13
CASSLAGLETQYF
TGTGCCAGCAGCTTAGCGGGATTAGAGACCCAGTACTTC
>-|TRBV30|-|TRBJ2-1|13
CAWIDAGDNEQFF
TGTGCCTGGATCGACGCAGGGGACAATGAGCAGTTCTTC
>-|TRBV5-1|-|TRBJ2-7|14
CASSLEGARYEQYF
TGCGCCAGCAGCTTGGAAGGGGCCCGCTACGAGCAGTACTTC